Listed here are 19 T cell receptor beta chains from one sample, sequenced in a study of T cell responses to AZD1222 COVID-19 vaccine. Libraries were prepared by immunoSEQ multiplex PCR; TCRdb keeps only in-frame clonotypes and omits some of them. The sample has around 120,000 clones, 86% seen once. The sample here was peripheral blood, taken on day 0 of AZD1222 vaccination. Source of these receptors: an adult in good health.

The sample holds one count of this clone. The V gene is TRBV5-1, the J gene TRBJ1-2; 8 nucleotides agree with TRBD1. CDR1 is SGHRS, CDR2 YFSETQ, per germline. J lost 3 bases, V lost 3 bases, and 1 base had no gene match. The CDR3 length is 13 residues. In nucleotides, the CDR3 is TGCGCCAGCAGCTCGACAGGGGACTATGGCTACACCTTC. Residues: CASSSTGDYGYTF.

The V call is TRBV6-1, the J call TRBJ1-2; 8 bases align to TRBD1. Per the germline V gene, CDR1 is MNHNS and CDR2 is SASEGT. The CDR3 contains 14 residues. With V trimmed by 2 bases and J by 8 bases, 7 bases remained unmatched. In DNA form, the CDR3 reads TGTGCCAGCAGTGAAAGCGGCAGGGGGCAGGGCTACACCTTC. Translated, it gives CASSESGRGQGYTF.

The rearrangement uses TRBV7-8 and TRBJ2-3; D possibly corresponds to TRBD1 (6 bases). The V and J ends lost 3 bases and 3 bases respectively, with 31 bases between them. The CDR3 covers 21 residues. Germline loops: CDR1 SGHVS, CDR2 FQNEAQ. The DNA of the CDR3 is TGTGCCAGCAGCTTCTATACGCGGTTCCCCGGGACACCGAAAGGGACAGATACGCAGTATTTT. This encodes CASSFYTRFPGTPKGTDTQYF. Using reference TRBV7-8 and TRBJ2-3 for the parts outside the CDR3, the full variable domain is GAGVSQSPRYKVAKRGQDVALRCDPISGHVSLFWYQQALGQGPEFLTYFQNEAQLDKSGLPSDRFFAERPEGSVSTLKIQRTQQEDSAVYLCASSFYTRFPGTPKGTDTQYFGPGTRLTVL.

This sequence joins TRBV19 and TRBJ1-5; D not certain. Trimming shortened V by 3 bases and J by 6 bases, and 12 bases separated the two germline ends. This CDR3 spans 14 amino acids. CDR1 is LNHDA, CDR2 SQIVND, per germline (reference sequence). The DNA for the CDR3 is TGTGCCAGTAGTATTGACCGCCTGACTCAGCCCCAGCATTTT. Its protein product is CASSIDRLTQPQHF.

V is TRBV19 and J is TRBJ2-7, with 9 bases identical to TRBD1. J lost 9 bases, V lost 6 bases, and 12 bases had no gene match. The CDR3 length is 14 residues. Germline V gene lookup returns CDR1 LNHDA and CDR2 SQIVND (reference sequence). Written as DNA, the CDR3 is TGTGCCAGTAGCACCGGGACAGGGTATGTCGGGCAGTACTTC. It is translated as CASSTGTGYVGQYF.

The J gene is TRBJ1-1, the V gene TRBV7-2; D remains unclear. The CDR3 consists of 16 residues. The germline V gene encodes CDR1 SGHTA and CDR2 FQGNSA. The V end lost 5 bases, the J end lost 1 base, and 17 bases lay between the germline ends. In nucleotides, the CDR3 is TGTGCCAGCAGCCCGATAGGCGGGGTTGCGAACACTGAAGCTTTCTTT. Its translation: CASSPIGGVANTEAFF.

The rearrangement links TRBV2 to TRBJ1-4; 7 bases agree with TRBD1. In germline, CDR1 is SNHLY, CDR2 FYNNEI. Trimming took 7 bases from V and 13 from J; bases not matched to a gene: 12. CDR3 size: 13 residues. CDR3 in amino acids: CASKRQGDVRLFF. The CDR3 DNA follows: TGTGCCAGCAAGAGACAGGGTGATGTTAGACTGTTTTTT.

The genes are TRBV4-3 and TRBJ1-4; weak D call: TRBD1 (5 bases). V lost 3 bases, J lost 8 bases, and 10 bases lay in between. CDR1 and CDR2 from the germline V gene are LGHNA and YSLEER. The CDR3 covers 13 residues. CDR3 residues: CASSHRVAEKLFF. The CDR3 nucleotides read TGCGCCAGCAGCCACAGGGTAGCGGAAAAACTGTTTTTT.

J is TRBJ2-3 and V is TRBV5-1; perhaps TRBD2 as D (5 bases). This CDR3 is 13 amino acids long. Trimming shortened V by 6 bases and J by 4 bases, and 12 bases separated the two germline ends. Germline V CDR1 and CDR2: SGHRS, YFSETQ. The CDR3, as DNA: TGCGCCAGCACCGGAGGAGCGCCAGATACGCAGTATTTT. It is translated as CASTGGAPDTQYF.

This clone was found a few times. This sequence joins TRBV28 and TRBJ2-1; the match to TRBD2 covers 8 bases. Germline values: CDR1 MDHEN, CDR2 SYDVKM. The CDR3 extends over 15 amino acids. V shed 10 bases, J shed 7 bases, and the junction held 15 bases outside the gene matches. The CDR3 here is CATGGPAGVGNEQFF. The CDR3, as DNA: TGTGCCACCGGGGGGCCAGCGGGAGTGGGAAATGAGCAGTTCTTC.

The V and J genes are TRBV5-1 and TRBJ2-5; TRBD1 matches 8 bases. J gave up 5 bases and V 2 bases, and 8 bases lay outside the gene matches. Germline-derived CDR1 and CDR2 are SGHRS and YFSETQ. The CDR3 consists of 15 residues. The CDR3 region is CASSFPGGGRETQYF. Written as DNA, the CDR3 is TGCGCCAGCAGCTTTCCAGGGGGCGGTAGGGAGACCCAGTACTTC.

This chain connects TRBV5-4 to TRBJ2-1; the D is unclear. Germline CDR1 reads SGHNT; CDR2 reads YYREEE (reference sequence). This CDR3 has 12 residues. V was pared by 4 bases and J by 9 bases, with 11 bases between. DNA for the CDR3: TGTGCCAGCAGCCCGGCTAGAGGTGAGCAGTTCTTC. Protein sequence: CASSPARGEQFF.

The chain recombines TRBV7-8 with TRBJ2-1; D is possibly TRBD1 or TRBD2 (6 bases each). Germline-derived CDR1 and CDR2 are SGHVS and FQNEAQ. CDR3 length: 15 residues. The germline V and J ends were trimmed by 5 bases and 0 bases, with 11 bases remaining between them. In DNA, the CDR3 is TGTGCCAGCAGCGGAGGGGGTAGCTCCTACAATGAGCAGTTCTTC. Encoded protein: CASSGGGSSYNEQFF. Full variable domain (remainder filled in from reference TRBV7-8 and TRBJ2-1): GAGVSQSPRYKVAKRGQDVALRCDPISGHVSLFWYQQALGQGPEFLTYFQNEAQLDKSGLPSDRFFAERPEGSVSTLKIQRTQQEDSAVYLCASSGGGSSYNEQFFGPGTRLTVL.

CDR3: CASSLPSETQYF. Written as DNA, the CDR3 is TGCGCCAGCAGCTTGCCCTCAGAGACCCAGTACTTC. V gene TRBV5-1 combines with J gene TRBJ2-5, with D unresolved. Germline assignment: CDR1 SGHRS and CDR2 YFSETQ. Between the trimmed V and J ends, which lost 1 base and 4 bases, there was a span of 5 bases. The CDR3 runs 12 residues.

This chain joins TRBV20-1 and TRBJ2-7; D is possibly TRBD1 (5 bases). The V end was cut by 4 bases, the J end by 3 bases, with 7 bases between. The CDR3 totals 11 residues. Looked up from germline, CDR1 is DFQATT and CDR2 is SNEGSKA (reference sequence). As DNA, the CDR3 is TGCAGTGCTAACAGGCTCTACGAGCAGTACTTC. As protein: CSANRLYEQYF.

This clone appeared a single time. The J gene is TRBJ2-3, the V gene TRBV28; 10 bases align to TRBD2. This CDR3 region has 17 residues. V lost 1 base, J lost 0 bases, and 4 bases stayed unmatched. Germline V gene data show CDR1 as MDHEN and CDR2 as SYDVKM. In DNA, the CDR3 is TGTGCCAGCAGTTTATTTATAGCGGGGGGTAGCACAGATACGCAGTATTTT. This codes for CASSLFIAGGSTDTQYF.

The chain carries TRBV28 and TRBJ2-7; TRBD2 agrees at 10 bases. CDR3 length equals 16 residues. CDR1 and CDR2 from the germline V gene are MDHEN and SYDVKM. With 6 bases clipped from V and 2 bases from J, the junction kept 10 bases outside the gene matches. The CDR3 here is CASSTAGTSAPYEQYF. The CDR3 DNA reads TGTGCCAGCAGCACTGCCGGGACTAGCGCTCCCTACGAGCAGTACTTC.

This clone was seen more than once but under ten times. The chain combines TRBV3-1 (or the pseudogene TRBV3-2) with TRBJ2-1; 7 nucleotides match TRBD2. The CDR3 has 17 residues. Germline trimming cut 0 bases from V and 2 bases from J; bases unmatched to any gene: 7. Germline CDR1 is LGHDT and CDR2 is YNNKEL (reference sequence). Here the CDR3 DNA reads TGTGCCAGCAGCCAAGATCTGCGACTAGCAGCCTACAATGAGCAGTTCTTC. Protein: CASSQDLRLAAYNEQFF.

V and J are TRBV2 and TRBJ2-1; TRBD1 matches at 9 bases. The length of the CDR3 is 20 residues. V lost 6 bases and J lost 0; bases outside the gene matches: 18. Germline lookup yields CDR1 SNHLY and CDR2 FYNNEI. In nucleotides, the CDR3 is TGTGCCAGCAGAGTAGGGCTGTTGACAGGGGGAAAACCCTCCTACAATGAGCAGTTCTTC. Amino acid sequence: CASRVGLLTGGKPSYNEQFF. Full variable domain (outside the CDR3, taken from reference TRBV2 and TRBJ2-1): EPEVTQTPSHQVTQMGQEVILRCVPISNHLYFYWYRQILGQKVEFLVSFYNNEISEKSEIFDDQFSVERPDGSNFTLKIRSTKLEDSAMYFCASRVGLLTGGKPSYNEQFFGPGTRLTVL.